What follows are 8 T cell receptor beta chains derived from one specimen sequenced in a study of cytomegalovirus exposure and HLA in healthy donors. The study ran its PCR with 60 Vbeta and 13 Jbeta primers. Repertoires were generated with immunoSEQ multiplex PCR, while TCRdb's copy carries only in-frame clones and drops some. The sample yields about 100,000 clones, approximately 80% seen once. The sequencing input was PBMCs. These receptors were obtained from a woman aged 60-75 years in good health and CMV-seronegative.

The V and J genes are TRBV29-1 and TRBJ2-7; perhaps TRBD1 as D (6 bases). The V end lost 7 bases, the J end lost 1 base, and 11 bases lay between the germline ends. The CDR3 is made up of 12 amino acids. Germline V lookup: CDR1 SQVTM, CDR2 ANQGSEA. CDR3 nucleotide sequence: TGCAGCGCCCGGGACACTTCCTACGAGCAGTACTTC. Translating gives CSARDTSYEQYF.

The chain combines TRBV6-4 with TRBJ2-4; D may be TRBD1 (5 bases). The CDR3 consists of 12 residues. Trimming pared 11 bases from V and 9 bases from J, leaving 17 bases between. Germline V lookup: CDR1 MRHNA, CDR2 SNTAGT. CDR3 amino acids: CASSLLGVIQYF. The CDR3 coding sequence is TGTGCCTCGAGTTTATTAGGGGTCATTCAGTACTTC.

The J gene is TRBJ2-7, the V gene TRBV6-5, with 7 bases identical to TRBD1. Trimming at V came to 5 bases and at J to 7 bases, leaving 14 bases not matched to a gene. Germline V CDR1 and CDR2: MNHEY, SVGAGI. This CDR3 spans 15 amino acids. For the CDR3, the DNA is TGTGCCAGCAGTCGAGGGGGCGGCCCTAGTCGTGAGCAGTACTTC. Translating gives CASSRGGGPSREQYF.

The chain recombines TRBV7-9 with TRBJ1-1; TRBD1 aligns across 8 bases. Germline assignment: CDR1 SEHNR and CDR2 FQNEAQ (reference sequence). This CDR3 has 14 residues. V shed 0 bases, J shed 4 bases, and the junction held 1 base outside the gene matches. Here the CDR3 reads CASSLAGQGTEAFF. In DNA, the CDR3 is TGTGCCAGCAGCTTAGCCGGACAGGGCACTGAAGCTTTCTTT.

CDR3 in DNA: TGTGCCAGCAGCTTAGTCACACCGGGACTCGTGGCCCAGTACTTC. Translating it yields CASSLVTPGLVAQYF. The J gene is TRBJ2-5, the V gene TRBV7-9; tentative D call: TRBD2 (6 bases). CDR3 size: 15 residues. CDR1 is SEHNR and CDR2 is FQNEAQ in the germline V gene (reference sequence). Deletions cut 1 base from V and 9 bases from J, with 18 bases between. The entire variable domain, with the rest obtained from reference TRBV7-9 and TRBJ2-5, is as follows: DTGVSQNPRHKITKRGQNVTFRCDPISEHNRLYWYRQTLGQGPEFLTYFQNEAQLEKSRLLSDRFSAERPKGSFSTLEIQRTEQGDSAMYLCASSLVTPGLVAQYFGPGTRLLVL.

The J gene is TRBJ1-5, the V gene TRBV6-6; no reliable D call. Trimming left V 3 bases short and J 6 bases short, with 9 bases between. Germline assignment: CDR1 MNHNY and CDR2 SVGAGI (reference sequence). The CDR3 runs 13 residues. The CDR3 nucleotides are TGTGCCAGCAGTTATGACTTGGGTCAGCCCCAGCATTTT. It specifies CASSYDLGQPQHF.

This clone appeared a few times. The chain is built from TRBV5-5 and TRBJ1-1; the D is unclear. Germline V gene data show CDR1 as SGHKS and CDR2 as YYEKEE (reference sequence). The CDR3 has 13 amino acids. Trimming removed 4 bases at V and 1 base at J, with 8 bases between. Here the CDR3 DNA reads TGTGCCAGCAGCGTGGACTGGAACACTGAAGCTTTCTTT. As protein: CASSVDWNTEAFF.

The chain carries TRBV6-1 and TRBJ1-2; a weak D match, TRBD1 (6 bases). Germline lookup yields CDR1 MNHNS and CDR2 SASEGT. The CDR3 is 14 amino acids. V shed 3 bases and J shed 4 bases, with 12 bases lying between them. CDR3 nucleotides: TGTGCCAGCAGTGAGACAGGCCTCTCCTATGGCTACACCTTC. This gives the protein CASSETGLSYGYTF.